Each of the 17 T cell receptor beta chains below was sequenced from the same sample in a study of blood T cell repertoires in COVID-19. TCRdb's copy holds only in-frame clones and misses some; the assay was immunoSEQ multiplex PCR. The sample shows 90,000 to 150,000 clones, around 88% of them seen only once. Source material: peripheral blood. The receptors originated from a woman between 45 and 60 years old with active or convalescent COVID-19.

Only one count was recorded for this clone. The V call is TRBV6-5, the J call TRBJ1-6; 11 nucleotides agree with TRBD1. There are 14 residues in the CDR3. Germline V lookup: CDR1 MNHEY, CDR2 SVGAGI. V trimming: 6 bases; J trimming: 10 bases; junction bases outside the gene matches: 5. DNA of the CDR3: TGTGCCAGCAGCGCCGGGACAGGGGGATCACCCCTCCACTTT. This translates into CASSAGTGGSPLHF.

The J gene is TRBJ2-7, the V gene TRBV4-3; 7 bases are a match to TRBD1. The CDR3 extends over 16 amino acids. After removal of 4 bases from V and 0 bases from J, the junction contained 9 bases not matched to a gene. CDR1 and CDR2 (germline): LGHNA, YSLEER. CDR3 region: CASSPPLGQSSYEQYF. CDR3 DNA sequence: TGCGCCAGCAGCCCCCCCCTGGGACAGAGCTCCTACGAGCAGTACTTC.

This clone was picked up a small number of times. This chain joins TRBV6-2 or TRBV6-3 and TRBJ2-5, with 7 nucleotides matching TRBD2. CDR1 and CDR2 from the germline V gene are MNHEY and SVGEGT. This CDR3 is 15 amino acids long. V lost 6 bases and J lost 1; bases outside the gene matches: 8. The CDR3 DNA reads TGTGCCAGCAGCCGCCCGACTAGCTCCCAAGAGACCCAGTACTTC. It translates to CASSRPTSSQETQYF.

This chain connects TRBV28 to TRBJ1-4, with 7 bases lining up with TRBD1. Germline V gives CDR1 MDHEN, CDR2 SYDVKM. Unmatched junction bases numbered 2, after V lost 2 bases and J lost 11 bases. This CDR3 contains 12 residues. This CDR3 reads CASSLPGGKLFF. The CDR3 DNA sequence: TGTGCCAGCAGTTTACCAGGGGGGAAACTGTTTTTT.

The chain joins TRBV25-1 to TRBJ2-2; a weak D match, TRBD2 (5 bases). The ends were cut back, 6 bases at V and 3 bases at J, with 8 bases in the middle. The germline V gene has CDR1 MGHDK and CDR2 SYGVNS. The CDR3 has 13 residues. The CDR3 is CASSLAYTGELFF. In nucleotides, the CDR3 is TGTGCCAGCAGCCTAGCATACACCGGGGAGCTGTTTTTT.

V is TRBV6-2 or TRBV6-3 and J is TRBJ1-2; 7 positions match TRBD1. Looked up from germline, CDR1 is MNHEY and CDR2 is SVGEGT. The CDR3 sequence is 14 residues long. Trimming took 1 base from V and 4 from J; bases not matched to a gene: 3. The CDR3 reads CASSYYGQAYGYTF. CDR3 nucleotides: TGTGCCAGCAGTTACTACGGACAGGCCTATGGCTACACCTTC.

The rearrangement uses TRBV3-1 (or the pseudogene TRBV3-2) and TRBJ2-1, with TRBD2 matching over 13 bases. The CDR3 is 15 amino acids. Trimming removed 4 bases from V and 8 bases from J; junction bases left unmatched: 5. CDR1 LGHDT and CDR2 YNNKEL come from the germline V gene (reference sequence). CDR3 loop: CASSPGTSGKDEQFF. CDR3 nucleotides: TGTGCCAGCAGCCCAGGGACTAGCGGGAAAGATGAGCAGTTCTTC.

The V and J genes are TRBV27 and TRBJ1-5, with TRBD1 as a possible D gene (6 bases). Germline CDR1 reads MNHEY; CDR2 reads SMNVEV (reference sequence). V shed 6 bases and J shed 5 bases, with 14 bases lying between them. CDR3 size: 14 residues. The CDR3: CASRKKGGDQPQHF. CDR3 nucleotide sequence: TGTGCCAGCAGGAAGAAGGGGGGGGATCAGCCCCAGCATTTT.

The table lists this clone with a few counts. This chain links TRBV9 with TRBJ1-3; maybe TRBD1 (6 bases). V was cut by 2 bases and J by 6 bases, with 12 bases left in between. The CDR3 runs to 14 residues. CDR1 SGDLS and CDR2 YYNGEE come from the germline V gene. CDR3 protein: CASSVAQGVNTIYF. The CDR3 bases are TGTGCCAGCAGCGTCGCACAGGGAGTAAACACCATATATTTT.

The chain uses TRBV4-3 and TRBJ2-7; the match to TRBD2 covers 10 bases. This CDR3 is 15 amino acids long. J was trimmed by 4 bases and V by 0 bases; bases with no gene match: 3. CDR1 and CDR2 (germline): LGHNA, YSLEER. Written as DNA, the CDR3 is TGCGCCAGCAGCCAAGAAGGGACTAGCGCATACGAGCAGTACTTC. It encodes CASSQEGTSAYEQYF.

This chain joins TRBV4-1 and TRBJ2-1, with 14 bases aligning to TRBD2. V dropped 4 bases and J dropped 6; count of bases not matched to a gene: 5. Germline loops: CDR1 MGHRA, CDR2 YSYEKL. The CDR3 runs 16 residues. This chain's CDR3 is CASSPVGLAGGNEQFF. CDR3 nucleotides: TGCGCCAGCAGCCCAGTAGGACTAGCGGGAGGCAATGAGCAGTTCTTC.

The rearrangement uses TRBV4-1 and TRBJ1-2, with TRBD1 matching over 10 bases. CDR1 MGHRA and CDR2 YSYEKL come from the germline V gene. The CDR3 is made up of 14 amino acids. Trimming removed 5 bases from V and 5 bases from J; junction bases left unmatched: 5. This chain's CDR3 is CASSTGTGDYGYTF. The CDR3 region has the DNA TGCGCCAGCAGCACCGGGACAGGGGATTATGGCTACACCTTC.

The rearrangement joins TRBV6-2 or TRBV6-3 to TRBJ2-5; the D gene is possibly TRBD1 (5 bases). Germline V gene lookup returns CDR1 MNHEY and CDR2 SVGEGT. V was cut by 1 base and J by 2 bases, with 11 bases left in between. This CDR3 is 15 amino acids long. The CDR3 sequence is CASSYWSGPQETQYF. As DNA, the CDR3 is TGTGCCAGCAGTTACTGGTCAGGGCCTCAAGAGACCCAGTACTTC.

The chain links TRBV30 to TRBJ2-7; D perhaps matches TRBD1 (5 bases). V was shortened by 0 bases and J by 0 bases, with 12 bases between the two germline ends. Germline CDR1 GTSNPN, CDR2 SVGIG (reference sequence). The CDR3 spans 15 residues. The CDR3 region has the DNA TGTGCCTGGAGTGTAGTGTCAGGGCTCTCCTACGAGCAGTACTTC. Translating it yields CAWSVVSGLSYEQYF.

The chain combines TRBV28 with TRBJ1-5; 8 bases are shared with TRBD1. Germline-derived CDR1 and CDR2 are MDHEN and SYDVKM. V dropped 2 bases and J dropped 11; count of bases not matched to a gene: 11. This CDR3 is 15 amino acids long. CDR3 in amino acids: CASSLQGAVRSAQHF. DNA for the CDR3: TGTGCCAGCAGTTTACAGGGGGCGGTCCGGTCAGCCCAGCATTTT. The variable domain in full, with the rest retrieved from reference TRBV28 and TRBJ1-5, is DVKVTQSSRYLVKRTGEKVFLECVQDMDHENMFWYRQDPGLGLRLIYFSYDVKMKEKGDIPEGYSVSREKKERFSLILESASTNQTSMYLCASSLQGAVRSAQHFGDGTRLSIL.

The chain links TRBV27 to TRBJ1-2, with 9 bases aligning to TRBD1. This CDR3 region has 16 residues. Germline CDR1 is MNHEY and CDR2 is SMNVEV (reference sequence). V lost 2 bases and J lost 4; bases outside the gene matches: 8. The CDR3 sequence is CASSLRSTGGLYGYTF. CDR3 bases: TGTGCCAGCAGTTTACGCTCGACAGGGGGACTCTATGGCTACACCTTC.

This chain links TRBV28 with TRBJ2-7; D gene ambiguous. V shed 1 base and J shed 5 bases, with 12 bases lying between them. The CDR3 consists of 14 residues. Germline-derived CDR1 and CDR2 are MDHEN and SYDVKM. The CDR3 DNA is TGTGCCAGCAGTTTATCAGGTCCCAATCACGAGCAGTACTTC. It specifies CASSLSGPNHEQYF.